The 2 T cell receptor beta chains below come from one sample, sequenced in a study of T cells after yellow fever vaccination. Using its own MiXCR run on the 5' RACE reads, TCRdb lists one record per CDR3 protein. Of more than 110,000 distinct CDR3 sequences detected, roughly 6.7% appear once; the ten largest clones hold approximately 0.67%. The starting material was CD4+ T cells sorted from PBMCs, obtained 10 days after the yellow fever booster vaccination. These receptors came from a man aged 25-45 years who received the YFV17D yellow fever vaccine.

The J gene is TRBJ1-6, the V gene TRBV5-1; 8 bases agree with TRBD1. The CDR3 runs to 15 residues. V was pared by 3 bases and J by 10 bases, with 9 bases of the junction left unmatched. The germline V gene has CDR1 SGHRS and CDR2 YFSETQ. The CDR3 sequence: CASSSAGTGGSPLHF. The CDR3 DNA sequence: TGCGCCAGCAGCTCAGCCGGGACAGGAGGATCACCCCTCCACTTT.

The CDR3 protein is CASSPLPAGGYEQYF. For the CDR3, the DNA is TGTGCCAGCAGTCCCCTCCCAGCGGGAGGGTACGAGCAGTACTTC. The chain is built from TRBV12-3 or TRBV12-4 and TRBJ2-7, with 10 bases fitting TRBD2. The CDR3 runs to 15 residues. J was trimmed by 4 bases and V by 5 bases; bases with no gene match: 8.